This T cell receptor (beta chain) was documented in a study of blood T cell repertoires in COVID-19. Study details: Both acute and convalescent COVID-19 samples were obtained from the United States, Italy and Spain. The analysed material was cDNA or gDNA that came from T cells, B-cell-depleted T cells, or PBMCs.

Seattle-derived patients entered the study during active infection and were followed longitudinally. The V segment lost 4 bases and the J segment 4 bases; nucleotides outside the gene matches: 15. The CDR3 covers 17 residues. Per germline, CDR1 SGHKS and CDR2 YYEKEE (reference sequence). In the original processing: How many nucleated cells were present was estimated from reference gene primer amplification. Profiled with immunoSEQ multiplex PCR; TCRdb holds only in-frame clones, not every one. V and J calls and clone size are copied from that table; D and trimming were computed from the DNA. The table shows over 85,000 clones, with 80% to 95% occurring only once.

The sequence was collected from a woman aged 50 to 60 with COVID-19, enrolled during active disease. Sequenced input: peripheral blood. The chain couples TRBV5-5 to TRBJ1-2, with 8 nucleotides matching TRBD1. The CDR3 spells CASSPTLGRDRSYGYTF. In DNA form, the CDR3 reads TGTGCCAGCAGCCCAACCCTGGGGAGGGACAGGTCCTATGGCTACACCTTC.